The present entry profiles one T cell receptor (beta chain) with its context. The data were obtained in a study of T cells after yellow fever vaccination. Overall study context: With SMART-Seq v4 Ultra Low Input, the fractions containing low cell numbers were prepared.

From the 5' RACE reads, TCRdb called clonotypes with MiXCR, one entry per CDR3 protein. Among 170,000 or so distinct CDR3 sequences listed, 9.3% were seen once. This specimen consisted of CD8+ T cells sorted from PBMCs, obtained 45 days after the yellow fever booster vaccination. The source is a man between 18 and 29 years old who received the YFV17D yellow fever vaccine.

This CDR3 reads CASSQDGGTGANVLTF. CDR3 bases: TGCGCCAGCAGCCAAGATGGGGGAACTGGGGCCAACGTCCTGACTTTC. The rearrangement links TRBV4-1 to TRBJ2-6; D may match TRBD1 or TRBD2 (5 bases each). CDR3 size: 16 residues. Deletions cut 0 bases from V and 2 bases from J, with 8 bases between. Germline V gene data show CDR1 as MGHRA and CDR2 as YSYEKL.